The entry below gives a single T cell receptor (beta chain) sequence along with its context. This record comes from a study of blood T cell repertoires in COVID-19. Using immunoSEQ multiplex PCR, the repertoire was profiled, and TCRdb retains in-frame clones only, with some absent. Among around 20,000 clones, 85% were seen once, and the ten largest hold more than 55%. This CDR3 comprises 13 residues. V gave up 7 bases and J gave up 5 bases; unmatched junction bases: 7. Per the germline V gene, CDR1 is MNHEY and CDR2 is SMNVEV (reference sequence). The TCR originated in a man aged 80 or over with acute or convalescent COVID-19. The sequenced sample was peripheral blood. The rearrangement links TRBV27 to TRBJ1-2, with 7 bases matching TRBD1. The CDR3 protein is CASTPGTAYGYTF. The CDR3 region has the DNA TGTGCCAGCACCCCCGGGACAGCTTATGGCTACACCTTC.